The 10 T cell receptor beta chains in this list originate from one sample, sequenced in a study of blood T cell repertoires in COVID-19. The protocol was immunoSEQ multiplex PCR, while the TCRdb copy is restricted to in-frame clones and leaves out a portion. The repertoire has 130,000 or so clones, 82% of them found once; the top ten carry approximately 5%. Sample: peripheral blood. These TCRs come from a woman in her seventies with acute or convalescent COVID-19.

DNA for the CDR3: TGTGCCAGCAGTCCCCGGACAAACTATGGCTACACCTTC. Its protein product is CASSPRTNYGYTF. This chain joins TRBV6-1 and TRBJ1-2; possible D gene TRBD1, 5 bases. V was trimmed by 5 bases and J by 2 bases, leaving 9 bases between them. The CDR3 runs 13 residues. Germline values: CDR1 MNHNS, CDR2 SASEGT.

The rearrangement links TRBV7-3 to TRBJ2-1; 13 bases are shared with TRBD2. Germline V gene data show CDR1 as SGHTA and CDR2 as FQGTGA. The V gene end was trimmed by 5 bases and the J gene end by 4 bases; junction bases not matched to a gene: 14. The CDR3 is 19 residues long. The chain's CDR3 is CASSPHPPTSGGLYNEQFF. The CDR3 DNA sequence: TGTGCCAGCAGCCCACACCCCCCGACTAGCGGGGGGCTTTACAATGAGCAGTTCTTC.

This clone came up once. The CDR3 protein is CASSAGPGGAYEQYV. CDR3 bases: TGTGCCAGCAGCGCCGGCCCTGGGGGCGCCTACGAGCAGTACGTC. V usage is TRBV28 and J usage is TRBJ2-7; possibly TRBD1 for D (6 bases). Trimming stripped 6 bases from V and 2 bases from J, with 17 bases between. Germline lookup yields CDR1 MDHEN and CDR2 SYDVKM. The CDR3 consists of 15 residues.

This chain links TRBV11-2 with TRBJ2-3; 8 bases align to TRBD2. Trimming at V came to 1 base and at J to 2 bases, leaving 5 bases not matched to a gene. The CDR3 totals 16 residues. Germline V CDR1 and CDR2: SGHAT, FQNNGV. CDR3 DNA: TGTGCCAGCAGCTTAGTCCTAGCGGGTTACACAGATACGCAGTATTTT. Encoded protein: CASSLVLAGYTDTQYF.

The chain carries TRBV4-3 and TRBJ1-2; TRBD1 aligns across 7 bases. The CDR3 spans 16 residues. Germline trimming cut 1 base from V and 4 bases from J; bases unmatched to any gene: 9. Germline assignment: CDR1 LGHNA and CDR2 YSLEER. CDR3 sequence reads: CASSQASKQGLYGYTF. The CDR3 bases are TGCGCCAGCAGCCAAGCAAGCAAACAGGGGCTCTATGGCTACACCTTC.

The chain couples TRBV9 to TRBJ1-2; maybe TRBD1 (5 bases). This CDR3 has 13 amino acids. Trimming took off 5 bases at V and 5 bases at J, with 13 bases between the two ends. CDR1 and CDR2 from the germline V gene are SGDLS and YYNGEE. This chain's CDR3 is CASSPWGEYGYTF. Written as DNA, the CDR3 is TGTGCCAGCAGTCCCTGGGGGGAATATGGCTACACCTTC.

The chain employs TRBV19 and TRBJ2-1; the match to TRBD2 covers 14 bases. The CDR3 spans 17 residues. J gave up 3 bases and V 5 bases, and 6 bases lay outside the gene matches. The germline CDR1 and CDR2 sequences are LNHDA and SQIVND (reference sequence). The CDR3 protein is CASSRRLAGGLYNEQFF. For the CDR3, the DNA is TGTGCCAGTAGTCGCCGACTAGCGGGGGGGCTCTACAATGAGCAGTTCTTC.

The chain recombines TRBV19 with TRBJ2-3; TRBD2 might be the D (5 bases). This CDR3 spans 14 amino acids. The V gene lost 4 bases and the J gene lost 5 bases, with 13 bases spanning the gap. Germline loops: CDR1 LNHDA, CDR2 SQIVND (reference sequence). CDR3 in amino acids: CASSTPEAVDTQYF. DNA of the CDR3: TGTGCCAGTAGTACCCCGGAGGCCGTAGATACGCAGTATTTT. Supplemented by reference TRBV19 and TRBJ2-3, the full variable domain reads DGGITQSPKYLFRKEGQNVTLSCEQNLNHDAMYWYRQDPGQGLRLIYYSQIVNDFQKGDIAEGYSVSREKKESFPLTVTSAQKNPTAFYLCASSTPEAVDTQYFGPGTRLTVL.

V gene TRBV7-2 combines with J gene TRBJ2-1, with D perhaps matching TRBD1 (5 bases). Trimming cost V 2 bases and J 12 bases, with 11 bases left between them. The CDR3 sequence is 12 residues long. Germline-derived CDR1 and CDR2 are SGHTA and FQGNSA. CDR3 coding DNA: TGTGCCAGCAGCTTACTCAGGGTTGGGCAGTTCTTC. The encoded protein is CASSLLRVGQFF.

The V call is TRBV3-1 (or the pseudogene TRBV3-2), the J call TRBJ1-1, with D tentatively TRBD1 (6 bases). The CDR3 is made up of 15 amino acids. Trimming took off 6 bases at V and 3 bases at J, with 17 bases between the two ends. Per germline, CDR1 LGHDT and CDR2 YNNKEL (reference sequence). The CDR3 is CASRTRGGSYTEAFF. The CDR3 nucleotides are TGTGCCAGCAGGACACGTGGGGGCAGCTACACTGAAGCTTTCTTT.